The 31 T cell receptor beta chains listed next were all sequenced from one sample in a study of blood T cell repertoires in COVID-19. This table comes from immunoSEQ multiplex PCR, and its TCRdb copy is limited to in-frame clones, with some not included. Seen here are about 250,000 clones, about 82% observed once, and the top ten hold roughly 5.3%. The source material was peripheral blood. Receptor source: a man aged 45-65 years with active or convalescent COVID-19.

This clone was counted only a few times. The chain links TRBV5-6 to TRBJ1-1; TRBD1 aligns across 12 bases. V shed 2 bases, J shed 6 bases, and the junction held 11 bases outside the gene matches. From germline, CDR1 is SGHDT and CDR2 YYEEEE. The CDR3 has 17 residues. CDR3 in amino acids: CASSFLGTGGAGAEAFF. The CDR3 DNA reads as TGTGCCAGCAGCTTCCTCGGGACAGGGGGCGCAGGGGCTGAAGCTTTCTTT.

This sequence joins TRBV7-2 and TRBJ2-5; 9 nucleotides match TRBD2. The CDR3 totals 17 residues. Germline CDR1 is SGHTA and CDR2 is FQGNSA. V shed 0 bases, J shed 2 bases, and the junction held 7 bases outside the gene matches. In DNA, the CDR3 is TGTGCCAGCAGCTTAGCTTTAGCGGGAGTCAATCAAGAGACCCAGTACTTC. Protein sequence: CASSLALAGVNQETQYF.

The chain recombines TRBV10-3 with TRBJ1-3; 7 bases map to TRBD1. CDR1 and CDR2 (germline): ENHRY, SYGVKD. The CDR3 covers 13 residues. Trimming removed 6 bases from V and 1 base from J; junction bases left unmatched: 0. The CDR3 reads CAISRGSGNTIYF. CDR3 coding DNA: TGTGCCATCAGCAGGGGGTCTGGAAACACCATATATTTT.

The chain recombines TRBV7-8 with TRBJ2-7; tentatively, D is TRBD2 (5 bases). The CDR3 covers 16 residues. Germline-derived CDR1 and CDR2 are SGHVS and FQNEAQ. Deletions cut 1 base from V and 7 bases from J, with 20 bases between. This CDR3 reads CASSLGRSPLTGEQYF. The DNA for the CDR3 is TGTGCCAGCAGCTTAGGGAGGAGCCCCCTGACGGGGGAGCAGTACTTC.

V usage is TRBV18 and J usage is TRBJ1-2; TRBD1 might be the D (5 bases). The V gene lost 6 bases and the J gene lost 4 bases, with 9 bases spanning the gap. The CDR3 has 12 residues. Per germline, CDR1 KGHSH and CDR2 LQKENI. The CDR3 region is CASSPGRYGYTF. CDR3 DNA: TGTGCCAGCTCCCCAGGGCGCTATGGCTACACCTTC.

The chain is built from TRBV19 and TRBJ2-7, with 7 bases fitting TRBD2. The CDR3 is 13 amino acids. Germline assignment: CDR1 LNHDA and CDR2 SQIVND (reference sequence). V lost 7 bases and J lost 3; bases outside the gene matches: 6. The CDR3 region has the DNA TGTGCCAGTAAGCCGGGGAGGGACTACGAGCAGTACTTC. Translation gives CASKPGRDYEQYF.

The V gene is TRBV19, the J gene TRBJ1-5, with D uncertain. The V and J ends lost 9 bases and 6 bases respectively, with 12 bases between them. Germline CDR1 is LNHDA and CDR2 is SQIVND (reference sequence). The CDR3 extends over 12 amino acids. The CDR3 spells CASRGVGQPQHF. CDR3 DNA sequence: TGTGCCAGCCGCGGGGTGGGTCAGCCCCAGCATTTT.

V gene TRBV7-2 combines with J gene TRBJ2-3; D is ambiguous. The CDR3 loop spans 14 amino acids. Trimming pared 5 bases from V and 4 bases from J, leaving 13 bases between. Looked up from germline, CDR1 is SGHTA and CDR2 is FQGNSA. CDR3 nucleotide sequence: TGTGCCAGCAGCCCCGGTACCCGGGCAGATACGCAGTATTTT. Translation gives CASSPGTRADTQYF.

This clone came up a few times. The rearrangement joins TRBV6-1 to TRBJ1-5; 12 bases line up with TRBD1. This CDR3 is 16 amino acids long. CDR1 MNHNS and CDR2 SASEGT come from the germline V gene. V dropped 3 bases and J dropped 10; count of bases not matched to a gene: 10. In DNA, the CDR3 is TGTGCCAGCAGTGATGGAGTGGGGACAGGGGGCGGTCCCCAGCATTTT. Amino acid sequence: CASSDGVGTGGGPQHF.

This chain joins TRBV19 and TRBJ2-5; D uncertain. The V gene lost 4 bases and the J gene lost 4 bases, with 16 bases spanning the gap. The germline V gene encodes CDR1 LNHDA and CDR2 SQIVND (reference sequence). The CDR3 is made up of 15 amino acids. CDR3 protein: CASSSTGLLGETQYF. The CDR3 nucleotides are TGTGCCAGTAGTAGTACCGGGTTACTCGGAGAGACCCAGTACTTC.

This chain uses TRBV28 with TRBJ1-1; TRBD1 matches 11 bases. This CDR3 is built from 15 residues. V lost 5 bases and J lost 3; bases outside the gene matches: 5. Germline V CDR1 and CDR2: MDHEN, SYDVKM. Written as DNA, the CDR3 is TGTGCCAGCAGTCAAGGGACAGGGGGTGACACTGAAGCTTTCTTT. Its translation is CASSQGTGGDTEAFF.

The chain couples TRBV2 to TRBJ2-1; no definite D call. The ends were cut back, 7 bases at V and 0 bases at J, with 7 bases in the middle. Per germline, CDR1 SNHLY and CDR2 FYNNEI. The CDR3 is 13 residues long. CDR3 sequence reads: CASNLGSYNEQFF. The CDR3 bases are TGTGCCAGCAATCTCGGCTCCTACAATGAGCAGTTCTTC.

The gene calls are TRBV28 and TRBJ1-1; TRBD1 is a possible D gene (6 bases). The ends were cut back, 6 bases at V and 5 bases at J, with 19 bases in the middle. Germline V gene data show CDR1 as MDHEN and CDR2 as SYDVKM. The CDR3 sequence is 15 residues long. The CDR3 DNA reads as TGTGCCAGCAGCCGCCCGGGGGGCAGGAGAACTGAAGCTTTCTTT. This gives the protein CASSRPGGRRTEAFF.

The CDR3 nucleotides read TGCGCCAGCAGTCAGGGTAAAAGCACAGATACGCAGTATTTT. Its translation: CASSQGKSTDTQYF. The chain has TRBV5-1 and TRBJ2-3; D is perhaps TRBD1 (5 bases). Germline V gene sequence: CDR1 SGHRS, CDR2 YFSETQ. This CDR3 spans 14 amino acids. V lost 5 bases to trimming and J lost 0 bases, with 10 bases between them.

V usage is TRBV6-5 and J usage is TRBJ1-2; possible D gene TRBD1, 5 bases. CDR3 length: 14 residues. The V and J ends lost 8 bases and 6 bases respectively, with 19 bases between them. Germline V gene lookup returns CDR1 MNHEY and CDR2 SVGAGI. As DNA, the CDR3 is TGTGCCAGCCTCCGGGGCAGGTCGGGGGATGGCTACACCTTC. Its translation is CASLRGRSGDGYTF.

The V call is TRBV5-1, the J call TRBJ2-3; 7 bases map to TRBD1. After removal of 7 bases from V and 3 bases from J, the junction contained 20 bases not matched to a gene. The CDR3 is 18 amino acids. Germline CDR1 is SGHRS and CDR2 is YFSETQ. The CDR3 spells CASRAWGTESSSTDTQYF. The CDR3 nucleotides read TGCGCCAGCCGGGCGTGGGGGACAGAGAGTTCAAGTACAGATACGCAGTATTTT.

The chain recombines TRBV13 with TRBJ2-1; D uncertain. CDR3 length equals 13 residues. V shed 6 bases and J shed 5 bases, with 11 bases lying between them. CDR1 is PRHDT, CDR2 FYEKMQ, per germline (reference sequence). CDR3 protein: CASRSVVNNEQFF. The CDR3 DNA sequence: TGTGCCAGCAGATCAGTGGTCAACAATGAGCAGTTCTTC.

The chain recombines TRBV7-2 with TRBJ2-7, with D tentatively TRBD2 (6 bases). The CDR3 length is 18 residues. Germline CDR1 is SGHTA and CDR2 is FQGNSA. Trimming removed 1 base at V and 2 bases at J, with 21 bases between. The CDR3 bases are TGTGCCAGCAGCTTAGATGGGTGGGGGACTTCATATACCTACGAGCAGTACTTC. This gives the protein CASSLDGWGTSYTYEQYF.

V usage is TRBV7-2 and J usage is TRBJ2-6, with no clear D. V was cut by 5 bases and J by 1 base, with 12 bases left in between. The germline V gene encodes CDR1 SGHTA and CDR2 FQGNSA. This CDR3 region has 16 residues. The CDR3 spells CASSKQTFSGANVLTF. CDR3 nucleotide sequence: TGTGCCAGCAGCAAACAGACCTTTTCTGGGGCCAACGTCCTGACTTTC.

The gene calls are TRBV12-3 or TRBV12-4 and TRBJ2-1; no definite D call. The V and J ends lost 5 bases and 0 bases respectively, with 5 bases between them. The CDR3 is made up of 13 amino acids. Here the CDR3 DNA reads TGTGCCAGCAGTAAGAGCTCCTACAATGAGCAGTTCTTC. Translation gives CASSKSSYNEQFF.

The V and J genes are TRBV25-1 and TRBJ2-7, with D possibly matching TRBD1 (6 bases). Germline loops: CDR1 MGHDK, CDR2 SYGVNS. The CDR3 consists of 11 residues. V dropped 6 bases and J dropped 5 bases, with 8 bases sitting between them. The DNA of the CDR3 is TGTGCCAGCAGCAGGGGCCACGAGCAGTACTTC. This encodes CASSRGHEQYF.

The V gene is TRBV7-9, the J gene TRBJ2-5, with TRBD2 matching 9 bases. The germline V gene encodes CDR1 SEHNR and CDR2 FQNEAQ (reference sequence). CDR3 length: 14 amino acids. J was trimmed by 5 bases and V by 5 bases; bases with no gene match: 6. The CDR3 loop reads CASSPNSGSETQYF. In DNA, the CDR3 is TGTGCCAGCAGCCCCAATAGCGGGAGCGAGACCCAGTACTTC. The variable domain in full, with the rest retrieved from reference TRBV7-9 and TRBJ2-5, is DTGVSQNPRHKITKRGQNVTFRCDPISEHNRLYWYRQTLGQGPEFLTYFQNEAQLEKSRLLSDRFSAERPKGSFSTLEIQRTEQGDSAMYLCASSPNSGSETQYFGPGTRLLVL.

The chain joins TRBV5-8 to TRBJ2-3, with a tentative D call TRBD1 (6 bases). The CDR3 runs 14 residues. V was cut by 0 bases and J by 5 bases, with 10 bases left in between. Germline CDR1 SGHTS, CDR2 YDEGEE. CDR3 amino acids: CASSLGRGRDTQYF. The CDR3 bases are TGTGCCAGCAGCTTGGGCAGGGGTCGAGATACGCAGTATTTT.

The chain recombines TRBV28 with TRBJ2-7; 7 bases map to TRBD1. V shed 7 bases, J shed 6 bases, and the junction held 9 bases outside the gene matches. In germline, CDR1 is MDHEN, CDR2 SYDVKM. This CDR3 has 13 residues. The CDR3 loop is CASTKTGSVEQYF. CDR3 bases: TGTGCCAGCACCAAGACAGGGTCCGTCGAGCAGTACTTC.

J is TRBJ1-2 and V is TRBV2; 7 bases are shared with TRBD1. Trimming at V came to 6 bases and at J to 10 bases, leaving 8 bases not matched to a gene. The CDR3 runs 12 residues. Germline assignment: CDR1 SNHLY and CDR2 FYNNEI. The CDR3 bases are TGTGCCAGCAGGGTCGGACAGGCTCACTACACCTTC. It codes for CASRVGQAHYTF.

V gene TRBV6-2 or TRBV6-3 combines with J gene TRBJ1-5; D is uncertain. Germline V CDR1 and CDR2: MNHEY, SVGEGT. The V and J ends lost 3 bases and 2 bases respectively, with 8 bases between them. The CDR3 loop spans 14 amino acids. The CDR3 coding sequence is TGTGCCAGCAGTTATTTACCGGGCAATCAGCCCCAGCATTTT. Amino acid sequence: CASSYLPGNQPQHF.

The chain is built from TRBV18 and TRBJ1-1; no firm D call. The germline CDR1 and CDR2 sequences are KGHSH and LQKENI. This CDR3 has 15 residues. With 3 bases removed from V and 6 bases from J, the gap between germline ends came to 17 bases. The CDR3 is CASSPSLVGRAEAFF. The CDR3 DNA reads as TGTGCCAGCTCACCCTCCCTGGTGGGGAGGGCTGAAGCTTTCTTT. Using reference TRBV18 and TRBJ1-1 for the parts outside the CDR3, the full variable domain is NAGVMQNPRHLVRRRGQEARLRCSPMKGHSHVYWYRQLPEEGLKFMVYLQKENIIDESGMPKERFSAEFPKEGPSILRIQQVVRGDSAAYFCASSPSLVGRAEAFFGQGTRLTVV.

This chain connects TRBV5-1 to TRBJ2-7; 8 bases line up with TRBD1. The CDR3 runs 15 residues. The ends lost 2 bases at V and 4 bases at J; junction bases unmatched: 8. Germline CDR1 and CDR2: SGHRS and YFSETQ. The CDR3 DNA reads TGCGCCAGCAGCTTTGGGGCAGGGGGCGGGTACGAGCAGTACTTC. It yields the protein CASSFGAGGGYEQYF.

V and J are TRBV9 and TRBJ1-3; D unresolved. Germline V CDR1 and CDR2: SGDLS, YYNGEE. V lost 1 base, J lost 6 bases, and 35 bases lay in between. The CDR3 sequence is 22 residues long. The DNA of the CDR3 is TGTGCCAGCAGCGTAAGGAGGGCTGGGCAGGCTTACGGCGTAGTTCTGATAAACACCATATATTTT. Protein sequence: CASSVRRAGQAYGVVLINTIYF.

V is TRBV6-6 and J is TRBJ2-6; 10 nucleotides agree with TRBD2. This CDR3 is built from 20 residues. With 6 bases clipped from V and 0 bases from J, the junction kept 14 bases outside the gene matches. Germline CDR1 and CDR2: MNHNY and SVGAGI (reference sequence). CDR3 in DNA: TGTGCCAGCAGCCACGGGGGGCTAGCGGGGGTAAACTCTGGGGCCAACGTCCTGACTTTC. This sequence encodes CASSHGGLAGVNSGANVLTF.

This rearrangement joins TRBV30 to TRBJ1-3; 12 bases match TRBD1. This CDR3 comprises 20 residues. Germline V CDR1 and CDR2: GTSNPN, SVGIG (reference sequence). V trimming: 8 bases; J trimming: 0 bases; junction bases outside the gene matches: 20. The CDR3 loop is CAGPKPGQGATVSSGNTIYF. The CDR3 DNA reads as TGTGCCGGCCCGAAGCCGGGACAGGGGGCAACGGTAAGCTCTGGAAACACCATATATTTT.